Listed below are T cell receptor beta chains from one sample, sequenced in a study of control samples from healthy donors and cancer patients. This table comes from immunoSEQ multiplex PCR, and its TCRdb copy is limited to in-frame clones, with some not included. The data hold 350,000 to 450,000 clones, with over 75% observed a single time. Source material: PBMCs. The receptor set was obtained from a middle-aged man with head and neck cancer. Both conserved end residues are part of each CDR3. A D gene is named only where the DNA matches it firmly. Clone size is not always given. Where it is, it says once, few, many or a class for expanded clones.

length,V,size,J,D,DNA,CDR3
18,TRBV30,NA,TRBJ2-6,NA,TGTGCCTGGAGAAATACCAGGGGATGGTACTCTGGGGCCAACGTCCTGACTTTC,CAWRNTRGWYSGANVLTF
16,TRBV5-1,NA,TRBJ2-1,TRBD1,TGCGCCAGCAGCTTTGAGGGGGCATTTTCCTACAATGAGCAGTTCTTC,CASSFEGAFSYNEQFF
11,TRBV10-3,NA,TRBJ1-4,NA,TGTGCCACCGCTGCTAATGAAAAACTGTTTTTT,CATAANEKLFF
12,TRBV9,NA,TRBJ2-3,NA,TGTGCCAGCAGCGCCTTTGTGGATACGCAGTATTTT,CASSAFVDTQYF
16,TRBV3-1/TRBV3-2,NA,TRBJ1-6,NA,TGTGCCAGCAGCCCCCGGGTAGGGGGAAATAATTCACCCCTCCACTTT,CASSPRVGGNNSPLHF
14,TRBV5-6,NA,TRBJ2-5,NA,TGTGCCAGCAGCTTGGCTCGCGGAATAGAGACCCAGTACTTC,CASSLARGIETQYF
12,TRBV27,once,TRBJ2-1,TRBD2,TGTGCCAGCAAGGGACTAGCGGAGATGCAGTTCTTC,CASKGLAEMQFF
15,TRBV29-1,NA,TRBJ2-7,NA,TGCAGCGTTGAAGGGGCCAGGGCCCTCGGAGACGAGCAGTACTTC,CSVEGARALGDEQYF
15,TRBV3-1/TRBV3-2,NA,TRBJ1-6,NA,TGTGCCAGCAGCCTAGATAGCTCCTATAATTCACCCCTCCACTTT,CASSLDSSYNSPLHF
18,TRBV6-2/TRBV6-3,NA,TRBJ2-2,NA,TGTGCCAGCAGTTACGCCCGCGACCAGGGCAGGGAGACCGGGGAGCTGTTTTTT,CASSYARDQGRETGELFF
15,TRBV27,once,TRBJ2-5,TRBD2,TGTGCCAGCAGTCTAACCGGACTAGCGGGGGAGACCCAGTACTTC,CASSLTGLAGETQYF
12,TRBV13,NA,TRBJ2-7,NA,TGTGCCAGCAGCTTAAAGAAAAGCGTTCAGTACTTC,CASSLKKSVQYF
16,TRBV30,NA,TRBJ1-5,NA,TGTGCCTGGAGTATTTCAGGGGAGGGATCCAATCAGCCCCAGCATTTT,CAWSISGEGSNQPQHF
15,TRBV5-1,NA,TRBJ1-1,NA,TGCGCCAGCAGCTTGGGTAGGGCCCTGGACACTGAAGCTTTCTTT,CASSLGRALDTEAFF
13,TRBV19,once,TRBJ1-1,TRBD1,TGTGCCAGTAGTCGACAGGGCGGCACTGAAGCTTTCTTT,CASSRQGGTEAFF
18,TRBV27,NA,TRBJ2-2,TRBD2,TGTGCCAGCAGTTTTAGGCCTAGCGGGGCTTATAGTACCGGGGAGCTGTTTTTT,CASSFRPSGAYSTGELFF
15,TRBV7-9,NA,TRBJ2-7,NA,TGTGCCAGCAGCTTATTCCAACAGGGTGGCGACGAGCAGTACTTC,CASSLFQQGGDEQYF
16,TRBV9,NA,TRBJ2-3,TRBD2,TGTGCCAGCAGCGTAGGGGCTAGCGGGGATACAGATACGCAGTATTTT,CASSVGASGDTDTQYF
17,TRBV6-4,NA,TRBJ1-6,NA,TGTGCCAGCAGTGACTCCCCCGGCATTCCCAATAATTCACCCCTCCACTTT,CASSDSPGIPNNSPLHF
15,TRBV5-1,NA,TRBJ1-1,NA,TGCGCCAGCAGCCCTCCCGACACCCTGGGCACTGAAGCTTTCTTT,CASSPPDTLGTEAFF
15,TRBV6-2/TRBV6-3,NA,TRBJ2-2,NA,TGTGCCAGCAGTTACTCCCTCGGCGGTTTCGAAGAGCTGTTTTTT,CASSYSLGGFEELFF
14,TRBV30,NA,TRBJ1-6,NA,TGTGCCTGGAGTGACTCCGGGGGTTGGTCACCCCTCCACTTT,CAWSDSGGWSPLHF
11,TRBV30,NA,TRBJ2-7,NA,TGTGCCTGGGAAGTAGGGGGGGAGCAGTACTTC,CAWEVGGEQYF
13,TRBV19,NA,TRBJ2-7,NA,TGTGCCAGTAGTAGCGGACAGAACTACGAGCAGTACTTC,CASSSGQNYEQYF
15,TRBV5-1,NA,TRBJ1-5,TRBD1,TGCGCCAGCAGCTTGGGGGACAGGGCGAATCAGCCCCAGCATTTT,CASSLGDRANQPQHF
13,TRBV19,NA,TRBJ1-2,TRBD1,TGTGCCAGTAGTACCGACAGGGAGGACGGCTACACCTTC,CASSTDREDGYTF
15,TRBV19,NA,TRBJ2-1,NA,TGTGCCAGTAGTATAGCCGGACGGTATAGCGATGAGCAGTTCTTC,CASSIAGRYSDEQFF
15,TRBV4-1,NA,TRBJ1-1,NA,TGCGCCAGCAGCAGGACGGAATCGATGAACACTGAAGCTTTCTTT,CASSRTESMNTEAFF
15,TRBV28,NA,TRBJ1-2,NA,TGTGCCAGCAGTACTAGCCAAACAGGGAACTATGGCTACACCTTC,CASSTSQTGNYGYTF
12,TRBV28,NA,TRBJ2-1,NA,TGTGCCAGCAGAGCGAGTAAGCGGAAGCAGTTCTTC,CASRASKRKQFF
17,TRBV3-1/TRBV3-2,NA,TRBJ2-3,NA,TGTGCCAGCAGCCAAGGTTTGTCGGACACCCGCACAGATACGCAGTATTTT,CASSQGLSDTRTDTQYF
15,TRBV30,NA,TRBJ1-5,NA,TGTGCCTGGAGTGTGCGGGGAATCAGCAATCAGCCCCAGCATTTT,CAWSVRGISNQPQHF
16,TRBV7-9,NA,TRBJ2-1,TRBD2,TGTGCCAGCAGCTCCCCCTACGGGAGGGCCTCATATGAGCAGTTCTTC,CASSSPYGRASYEQFF
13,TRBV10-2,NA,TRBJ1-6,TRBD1,TGCGCCAGCGGGGGACAGGGTGTTTCACCCCTCCACTTT,CASGGQGVSPLHF
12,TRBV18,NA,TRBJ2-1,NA,TGTGCCAGCTCAACACAGGAGGGTGAGCAGTTCTTC,CASSTQEGEQFF
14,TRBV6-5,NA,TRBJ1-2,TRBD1,TGTGCCAGCAGCGCTTTGGGGACAGACTATGGCTACACCTTC,CASSALGTDYGYTF
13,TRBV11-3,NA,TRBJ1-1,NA,TGTGCCAGCAGCTACAGTATGAACACTGAAGCTTTCTTT,CASSYSMNTEAFF
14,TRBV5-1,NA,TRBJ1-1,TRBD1,TGCGCCAGCAGCCTCTCCGGGACAGGCGTTGAAGCTTTCTTT,CASSLSGTGVEAFF
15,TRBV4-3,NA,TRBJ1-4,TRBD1,TGCGCCAGCAGCCAAGCGGGACAGCTTAATGAAAAACTGTTTTTT,CASSQAGQLNEKLFF
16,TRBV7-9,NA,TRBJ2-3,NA,TGTGCCAGCAGCTTAGGACACCGCGAACGGGCAGATACGCAGTATTTT,CASSLGHRERADTQYF
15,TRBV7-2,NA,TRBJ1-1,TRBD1,TGTGCCAGCGGGGACAGGGGGCCTCTGAACACTGAAGCTTTCTTT,CASGDRGPLNTEAFF
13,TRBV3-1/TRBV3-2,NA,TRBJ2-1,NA,TGTGCCAGCGAGAGGAGCTCCTACAATGAGCAGTTCTTC,CASERSSYNEQFF
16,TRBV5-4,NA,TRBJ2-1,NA,TGTGCCAGCAGCCCGGCATTAGGAATCCTCTACAATGAGCAGTTCTTC,CASSPALGILYNEQFF
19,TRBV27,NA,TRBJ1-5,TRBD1,TGTGCCAGCATAGATCTCCGACAGGGGGCTGACTATAGCAATCAGCCCCAGCATTTT,CASIDLRQGADYSNQPQHF
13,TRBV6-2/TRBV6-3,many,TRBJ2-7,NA,TGTGCCAGCAGCCCTTCTAGGCCCTACGAGCAGTACTTC,CASSPSRPYEQYF
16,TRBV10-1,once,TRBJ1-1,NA,TGCGCCAGCAGTGAAAGTACAGGGCTGGGAAGAACTGAAGCTTTCTTT,CASSESTGLGRTEAFF
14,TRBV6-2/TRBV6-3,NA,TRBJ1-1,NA,TGTGCCAGCAGTTACAGCGGCGGGTACACTGAAGCTTTCTTT,CASSYSGGYTEAFF
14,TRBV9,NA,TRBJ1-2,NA,TGTGCCAGCAGCGTAGATTTAGGGGCTGATGGCTACACCTTC,CASSVDLGADGYTF
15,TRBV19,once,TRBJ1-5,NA,TGTGCCAGTAGTAGCGGAGGGTTGGGCAATCAGCCCCAGCATTTT,CASSSGGLGNQPQHF
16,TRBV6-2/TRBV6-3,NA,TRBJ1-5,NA,TGTGCCAGCAGCCAAATTCAAGGTGCGATCAATCAGCCCCAGCATTTT,CASSQIQGAINQPQHF
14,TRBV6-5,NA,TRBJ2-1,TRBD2,TGTGCCAGCCGATCAATGGGCGGGAGCCATGAGCAGTTCTTC,CASRSMGGSHEQFF
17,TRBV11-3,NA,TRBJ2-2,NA,TGTGCCAGCAGCTCTGGGCGGGCAGGCGGTGGAACCGGGGAGCTGTTTTTT,CASSSGRAGGGTGELFF
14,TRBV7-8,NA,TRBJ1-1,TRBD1,TGTGCCAGCAGCCTCTTCCGGGACAGCACTGAAGCTTTCTTT,CASSLFRDSTEAFF